A selection of T cell receptor beta chains follows, all from one sample in a study of cytomegalovirus exposure and HLA in healthy donors. Clones were sequenced by immunoSEQ multiplex PCR, and TCRdb holds only the in-frame ones, with some missing. Counted here are more than 55,000 clones, 90% occurring once; the ten biggest clones make up roughly 3%. The sample was PBMCs. The receptors shown here come from a man aged 18 to 30 in good health and CMV-seronegative. CDR3s leave out the opening cysteine and the closing phenylalanine or tryptophan.

V gene	J gene	CDR3 length	CDR3 protein
TRBV10-3	TRBJ2-7	11	AISAAGAYEQY
TRBV28	TRBJ2-1	10	ASKVAGNEQF
TRBV28	TRBJ2-1	12	ASNPTSGTHEQF
TRBV6-5	TRBJ1-5	10	ASSHRNQPQH
TRBV10-3	TRBJ2-7	13	AIGLGGGRGHEQY
TRBV18	TRBJ2-7	14	ASSLTPGQGPYEQY
TRBV14	TRBJ1-2	13	ASSGGALALYGYT
TRBV4-1	TRBJ2-1	20	ASSEAIHLRPGLAASYNEQF
TRBV5-1	TRBJ2-1	15	ASSPGGSSQGYNEQF
TRBV2	TRBJ2-4	14	ASSSPQSLAKNIQY
TRBV7-9	TRBJ1-3	13	ASSLATGAGNTIY
TRBV2	TRBJ2-7	11	ASRAGPSYEQY
TRBV6-1	TRBJ1-5	13	ASSDPLGGNQPQH
TRBV28	TRBJ2-3	12	ASSSAGGGDTQY
TRBV4-1	TRBJ2-1	15	ASSPGTGRRLNNEQF
TRBV6-4	TRBJ2-3	15	ASSDSAGGGGTDTQY
TRBV25-1	TRBJ1-2	13	ASSEEDRPNYGYT
TRBV7-9	TRBJ1-2	12	ASSWGETDYGYT
TRBV10-3	TRBJ1-3	10	ASSPGGEAIY
TRBV6-6	TRBJ2-7	14	ASNPGGATASYEQY
TRBV6-6	TRBJ2-1	12	ASSPQGTYNEQF
TRBV7-9	TRBJ2-1	11	ASSSGTGAEQF
TRBV30	TRBJ2-2	15	AWIPRGARVNTGELF